Below, 29 T cell receptor beta chains from the same sample are listed, as sequenced in a study of CXCR3-negative and CXCR3-positive naive CD8 T cells. UMI-labeled 5' RACE TRB cDNA libraries were prepared from the cells. TCRdb reprocessed the 5' RACE reads and reports one entry per CDR3 protein, with no DNA. This repertoire includes some 140,000 distinct CDR3 sequences. Which antigens these TCRs recognize remains unknown. Notes on the study in general: Greater hydrophobicity was found in TRB CDR3s of CXCR3-positive naive cells than of CXCR3-negative naive cells.

The sample taken for sequencing was naive CXCR3+ CD8+ T cells from blood. The subset denotes: CD45RO-CCR7+CD27+CD95- naive CD8+ T cells expressing CXCR3 (TNR3+). The receptors derive from a human donor in good health. Some clones in this sample may be carry-over from other donors' samples.

The V call is TRBV7-3, the J call TRBJ1-2. Germline V CDR1 and CDR2: SGHTA, FQGTGA. The CDR3 spans 15 residues. This CDR3 is CASSLSAGPNYGYTF.

The rearrangement links TRBV7-2 to TRBJ2-7; the TCRdb call, TRBD1, lacks DNA for checking. Germline CDR1 reads SGHTA; CDR2 reads FQGNSA. This CDR3 spans 16 amino acids. This CDR3 is CASSLEPGGPSYEQYF. The variable domain in full, with the rest retrieved from reference TRBV7-2 and TRBJ2-7, is GAGVSQSPSNKVTEKGKDVELRCDPISGHTALYWYRQSLGQGLEFLIYFQGNSAPDKSGLPSDRFSAERTGGSVSTLTIQRTQQEDSAVYLCASSLEPGGPSYEQYFGPGTRLTVT.

The V call is TRBV6-2 or TRBV6-3, the J call TRBJ1-5; TCRdb's assignment of TRBD1 cannot be checked, as there is no DNA. Germline V gene data show CDR1 as MNHEY and CDR2 as SVGEGT. This CDR3 spans 14 amino acids. CDR3 amino acids: CAGRPPYSNQPQHF.

This chain links TRBV19 with TRBJ2-7; TCRdb's assignment of TRBD1 cannot be checked, as there is no DNA. This CDR3 spans 12 amino acids. Germline CDR1 reads LNHDA; CDR2 reads SQIVND (reference sequence). The CDR3 sequence: CASGTDPYEQYF.

The chain employs TRBV29-1 and TRBJ1-2. The CDR3 runs to 11 residues. CDR1 is SQVTM and CDR2 is ANQGSEA in the germline V gene. CDR3 sequence: CSVEHLYGYTF.

The J gene is TRBJ1-1, the V gene TRBV11-3; as DNA is missing, the TRBD1 call by TCRdb cannot be tested. This CDR3 is built from 17 residues. Germline V gene data show CDR1 as SGHNT and CDR2 as YENEEA. The CDR3 loop is CASSLDWGPLMNTEAFF.

The chain has TRBV28 and TRBJ2-7. This CDR3 contains 11 residues. Germline V gene sequence: CDR1 MDHEN, CDR2 SYDVKM. This chain's CDR3 is CASSFDNEQYF.

The V call is TRBV29-1, the J call TRBJ2-2; checking the TCRdb D call of TRBD1 is not possible without DNA. The CDR3 has 13 amino acids. The germline gives CDR1 SQVTM, CDR2 ANQGSEA. The CDR3 is CSVRVLDTGELFF.

The chain is built from TRBV11-2 and TRBJ2-3; TCRdb outputs TRBD2, but without DNA this stays unchecked. There are 17 residues in the CDR3. The germline CDR1 and CDR2 sequences are SGHAT and FQNNGV. The CDR3: CASSLVRQPVPGDTQYF.

The V call is TRBV7-8, the J call TRBJ2-7; without DNA, the TCRdb call of TRBD1 cannot be checked. CDR1 SGHVS and CDR2 FQNEAQ come from the germline V gene. This CDR3 region has 15 residues. Here the CDR3 reads CASSLGPPGSYEQYF.

V gene TRBV29-1 combines with J gene TRBJ2-7; TCRdb calls TRBD1, which cannot be checked without DNA. This CDR3 comprises 12 residues. Germline-derived CDR1 and CDR2 are SQVTM and ANQGSEA. CDR3 residues: CSATGTQYEQYF.

The CDR3 sequence is CASSRRDRARGETQYF. V is TRBV13 and J is TRBJ2-5; TCRdb proposes TRBD1, but this gene call is untestable without DNA. There are 16 residues in the CDR3. Per germline, CDR1 PRHDT and CDR2 FYEKMQ (reference sequence).

The chain carries TRBV28 and TRBJ2-5; TCRdb designates TRBD2, a call that cannot be tested without DNA. The CDR3 is 11 amino acids. Germline lookup yields CDR1 MDHEN and CDR2 SYDVKM. The CDR3 here is CASRDLGDQYF.

V is TRBV4-2 and J is TRBJ2-7; TCRdb gives TRBD2 as the D gene, but with no DNA this cannot be confirmed. The CDR3 has 15 residues. CDR1 and CDR2 from the germline V gene are LGHNA and YNFKEQ. CDR3 residues: CASSPTQERGYEQYF.

This chain joins TRBV6-2 or TRBV6-3 and TRBJ2-1. From germline, CDR1 is MNHEY and CDR2 SVGEGT. The CDR3 runs 11 residues. This CDR3 reads CASSYSGEQFF.

The chain is built from TRBV7-9 and TRBJ2-3; the D call from TCRdb, TRBD2, cannot be confirmed without DNA. Germline V gene data show CDR1 as SEHNR and CDR2 as FQNEAQ (reference sequence). The CDR3 is 17 amino acids. The CDR3 sequence is CASSARTSGGRTDTQYF.

The rearrangement uses TRBV15 and TRBJ2-7; the TCRdb call, TRBD2, lacks DNA for checking. This CDR3 comprises 14 residues. Per the germline V gene, CDR1 is LNHNV and CDR2 is YYDKDF (reference sequence). CDR3 residues: CATSKPGLGYEQYF. The full variable domain, with the rest looked up from reference TRBV15 and TRBJ2-7, is DAMVIQNPRYQVTQFGKPVTLSCSQTLNHNVMYWYQQKSSQAPKLLFHYYDKDFNNEADTPDNFQSRRPNTSFCFLDIRSPGLGDTAMYLCATSKPGLGYEQYFGPGTRLTVT.

The chain joins TRBV7-8 to TRBJ2-7; TCRdb's D gene call, TRBD2, goes unchecked for lack of DNA. Germline V gene lookup returns CDR1 SGHVS and CDR2 FQNEAQ. This CDR3 contains 16 residues. CDR3 residues: CASSLVLAGLSYEQYF.

The gene calls are TRBV2 and TRBJ2-1; TCRdb reports TRBD2, a call that lacks DNA to check it against. The CDR3 spans 16 residues. Germline V CDR1 and CDR2: SNHLY, FYNNEI. The CDR3 sequence: CASSGFSASSYNEQFF.

J is TRBJ2-6 and V is TRBV28. CDR1 and CDR2 from the germline V gene are MDHEN and SYDVKM. This CDR3 contains 15 residues. This CDR3 reads CASSLTNSGANVLTF.

V usage is TRBV28 and J usage is TRBJ2-5; the D gene TCRdb calls, TRBD2, cannot be checked with no DNA. The length of the CDR3 is 14 residues. Germline V gene lookup returns CDR1 MDHEN and CDR2 SYDVKM. The CDR3 loop is CASVRGWNQETQYF.

The chain links TRBV28 to TRBJ2-1. The length of the CDR3 is 13 residues. From germline, CDR1 is MDHEN and CDR2 SYDVKM. The CDR3 sequence is CASSPKWDNEQFF. Full variable domain (remainder filled in from reference TRBV28 and TRBJ2-1): DVKVTQSSRYLVKRTGEKVFLECVQDMDHENMFWYRQDPGLGLRLIYFSYDVKMKEKGDIPEGYSVSREKKERFSLILESASTNQTSMYLCASSPKWDNEQFFGPGTRLTVL.

This rearrangement joins TRBV10-3 to TRBJ2-5. CDR1 and CDR2 from the germline V gene are ENHRY and SYGVKD. This CDR3 comprises 14 residues. CDR3: CAISLLLDQETQYF.

V is TRBV29-1 and J is TRBJ2-3; TCRdb's D call of TRBD2 is untestable without DNA. The CDR3 is made up of 13 amino acids. From germline, CDR1 is SQVTM and CDR2 ANQGSEA. CDR3 residues: CSVERGVGDTQYF.

This rearrangement joins TRBV7-9 to TRBJ2-7; TCRdb's D call, TRBD1, is unchecked because there is no DNA. The germline V gene has CDR1 SEHNR and CDR2 FQNEAQ (reference sequence). The CDR3 loop spans 14 amino acids. The CDR3 reads CASSLGRGVYEQYF. Drawing the rest from reference TRBV7-9 and TRBJ2-7, the complete variable domain is DTGVSQNPRHKITKRGQNVTFRCDPISEHNRLYWYRQTLGQGPEFLTYFQNEAQLEKSRLLSDRFSAERPKGSFSTLEIQRTEQGDSAMYLCASSLGRGVYEQYFGPGTRLTVT.

J is TRBJ1-1 and V is TRBV29-1. The CDR3 is 13 residues long. Germline V lookup: CDR1 SQVTM, CDR2 ANQGSEA. The CDR3 spells CSVVSGGSTEAFF.

The chain uses TRBV7-3 and TRBJ2-1; TCRdb designates TRBD2, a call that cannot be tested without DNA. The CDR3 totals 15 residues. The germline V gene encodes CDR1 SGHTA and CDR2 FQGTGA. The CDR3 here is CASSPRGTSSNEQFF.

The chain joins TRBV7-9 to TRBJ2-7; lacking DNA, the TRBD2 call made by TCRdb goes unchecked. In germline, CDR1 is SEHNR, CDR2 FQNEAQ (reference sequence). The CDR3 contains 12 residues. The CDR3 reads CASSRLGDEQYF.

Here the CDR3 reads CASSQDQGNYGYTF. V gene TRBV4-3 combines with J gene TRBJ1-2; the D call from TCRdb, TRBD1, cannot be confirmed without DNA. This CDR3 is built from 14 residues. Germline CDR1 is LGHNA and CDR2 is YSLEER.